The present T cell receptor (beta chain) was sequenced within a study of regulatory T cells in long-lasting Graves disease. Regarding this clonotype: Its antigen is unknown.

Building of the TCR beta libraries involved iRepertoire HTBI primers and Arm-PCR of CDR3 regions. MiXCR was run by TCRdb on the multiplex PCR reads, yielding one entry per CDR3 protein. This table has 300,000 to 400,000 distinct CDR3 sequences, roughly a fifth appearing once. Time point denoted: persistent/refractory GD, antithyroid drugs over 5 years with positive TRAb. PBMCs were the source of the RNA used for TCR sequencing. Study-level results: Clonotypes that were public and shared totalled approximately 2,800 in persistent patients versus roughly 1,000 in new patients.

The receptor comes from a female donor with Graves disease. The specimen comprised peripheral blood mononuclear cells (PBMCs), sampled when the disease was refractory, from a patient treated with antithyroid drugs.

The chain's CDR3 is CASRGDGGRETQYF. CDR3 DNA sequence: TGTGCCAGCAGGGGGGACGGGGGGCGGGAGACCCAGTACTTC. This chain connects TRBV7-2 to TRBJ2-5; weak D call: TRBD2 (7 bases). Per the germline V gene, CDR1 is SGHTA and CDR2 is FQGNSA. V was pared by 6 bases and J by 5 bases, with 16 bases between. The CDR3 is made up of 14 amino acids.